This T cell receptor (beta chain) is drawn from a study of human T cells and chemical hapten exposure. Study details: An approximately 2 cm by approximately 2 cm inner upper arm patch received 2% DPC for sensitization. Study conclusions and caveats: Counts of TCRs above 1 in 1000 frequency stayed unchanged with DPC sensitization. Clustering by CDR3 similarity yielded significantly more large clusters from expanded TCRs than controls.

Via MiXCR, TCRdb re-called the RACE reads, giving one row per CDR3 protein. The sample contains about 340,000 distinct CDR3 sequences, under 9% of which appear only once. Time point specified: patch test 1, 2 weeks after DPC sensitization. The treatment here: therapeutic diphenylcyclopropenone sensitization with weekly scalp DPC. Unfractionated whole blood was the source of the extracted total RNA. V lost 4 bases to trimming and J lost 0 bases; unmatched junction nucleotides: 11. This CDR3 contains 17 residues. CDR1 is MGHRA, CDR2 YSYEKL, per germline. This clonotype has more than one count but fewer than ten. What it recognizes is unknown.

This chain links TRBV4-1 with TRBJ2-7; 8 nucleotides agree with TRBD1. This clonotype was sampled from a woman aged 18-29 years with alopecia areata. Some clones in this sample may be carry-over from other donors' samples. The sequencing used whole blood, collected in connection with sensitization to the hapten diphenylcyclopropenone (DPC). CDR3 region: CASSPVMGTGSSYEQYF. CDR3 DNA: TGCGCCAGCAGCCCCGTTATGGGGACAGGAAGCTCCTACGAGCAGTACTTC.